The 19 T cell receptor beta chains reported below all come from one sample, sequenced in a study of T cell responses to AZD1222 COVID-19 vaccine. Some clones are missing from TCRdb's copy, which holds only in-frame ones; the method was immunoSEQ multiplex PCR. The data contain under 150,000 clones, approximately 91% of them seen just once; the ten biggest clones take up 1.9%. Specimen: peripheral blood, collected 28 days after the second AZD1222 dose. Source of these receptors: an adult who received the AZD1222 COVID-19 vaccine.

The chain employs TRBV19 and TRBJ1-4; D not certain. From germline, CDR1 is LNHDA and CDR2 SQIVND (reference sequence). The CDR3 runs to 15 residues. V dropped 2 bases and J dropped 4 bases, with 11 bases sitting between them. This CDR3 is CASSIPTRINEKLFF. The CDR3 nucleotides read TGTGCCAGTAGTATACCGACACGAATTAATGAAAAACTGTTTTTT. Supplemented by reference TRBV19 and TRBJ1-4, the full variable domain reads DGGITQSPKYLFRKEGQNVTLSCEQNLNHDAMYWYRQDPGQGLRLIYYSQIVNDFQKGDIAEGYSVSREKKESFPLTVTSAQKNPTAFYLCASSIPTRINEKLFFGSGTQLSVL.

This chain uses TRBV5-1 with TRBJ2-2; 10 nucleotides agree with TRBD2. J lost 4 bases, V lost 5 bases, and 5 bases had no gene match. This CDR3 has 15 amino acids. The germline V gene has CDR1 SGHRS and CDR2 YFSETQ. The CDR3 sequence: CASRLTSGFTGELFF. CDR3 DNA: TGCGCCAGCAGGTTGACTAGCGGGTTCACCGGGGAGCTGTTTTTT.

This clone was picked up one time. This rearrangement joins TRBV30 to TRBJ2-1, with 7 bases lining up with TRBD2. Losses at the gene ends were 1 base for V and 2 bases for J; bases not matched to a gene: 14. Germline V gene sequence: CDR1 GTSNPN, CDR2 SVGIG (reference sequence). The CDR3 length is 18 residues. The CDR3 sequence: CAWSGGTTASGAYNEQFF. DNA for the CDR3: TGTGCCTGGAGTGGCGGGACTACCGCAAGTGGGGCCTACAATGAGCAGTTCTTC.

The chain uses TRBV2 and TRBJ2-2; D is undetermined. V lost 2 bases and J lost 3, with 10 bases in between. The CDR3 extends over 15 amino acids. Germline V gene data show CDR1 as SNHLY and CDR2 as FYNNEI. In DNA form, the CDR3 reads TGTGCCAGCAGTGAACTACTATTAGACACCGGGGAGCTGTTTTTT. Its translation is CASSELLLDTGELFF.

The chain couples TRBV27 to TRBJ1-3; TRBD1 matches 8 bases. Germline CDR1 and CDR2: MNHEY and SMNVEV (reference sequence). The J segment lost 4 bases and the V segment lost 5 bases, leaving 10 bases of the junction unmatched. The CDR3 length is 16 residues. The CDR3 nucleotides are TGTGCCAGCAGTCTGAACCTCAGGGGGCTCGGAAACACCATATATTTT. It codes for CASSLNLRGLGNTIYF.

The rearrangement uses TRBV7-6 and TRBJ2-2; D is uncertain. Germline V gene data show CDR1 as SGHVS and CDR2 as FNYEAQ. The germline V and J ends were trimmed by 1 base and 4 bases, with 7 bases remaining between them. The CDR3 is made up of 14 amino acids. CDR3 DNA: TGTGCCAGCAGCTTAGAACTATCCACCGGGGAGCTGTTTTTT. Amino acid sequence: CASSLELSTGELFF.

J is TRBJ2-7 and V is TRBV9, with D uncertain. Trimming took off 0 bases at V and 5 bases at J, with 9 bases between the two ends. The CDR3 is 13 residues long. Germline V CDR1 and CDR2: SGDLS, YYNGEE. The CDR3 is CASSVGDADEQYF. CDR3 coding DNA: TGTGCCAGCAGCGTAGGGGATGCGGACGAGCAGTACTTC. Supplemented by reference TRBV9 and TRBJ2-7, the full variable domain reads DSGVTQTPKHLITATGQRVTLRCSPRSGDLSVYWYQQSLDQGLQFLIQYYNGEERAKGNILERFSAQQFPDLHSELNLSSLELGDSALYFCASSVGDADEQYFGPGTRLTVT.

This chain uses TRBV5-5 with TRBJ1-6; no definite D call. V lost 0 bases, J lost 3 bases, and 7 bases lay in between. The CDR3 sequence is 15 residues long. The germline V gene encodes CDR1 SGHKS and CDR2 YYEKEE (reference sequence). CDR3 nucleotide sequence: TGTGCCAGCAGCTTGGGTGATCTCTATAATTCACCCCTCCACTTT. Protein sequence: CASSLGDLYNSPLHF.

This sequence joins TRBV6-6 and TRBJ2-3, with TRBD2 matching over 8 bases. Trimming at V came to 2 bases and at J to 3 bases, leaving 4 bases not matched to a gene. The CDR3 is 15 residues long. Germline assignment: CDR1 MNHNY and CDR2 SVGAGI (reference sequence). The CDR3: CASSYDGRATDTQYF. For the CDR3, the DNA is TGTGCCAGCAGTTACGACGGGAGGGCGACAGATACGCAGTATTTT.

This sequence joins TRBV6-5 and TRBJ1-4; TRBD1 is a possible D gene (5 bases). V lost 7 bases to trimming and J lost 0 bases, with 12 bases between them. Germline V lookup: CDR1 MNHEY, CDR2 SVGAGI. The CDR3 totals 15 residues. CDR3 region: CASIRTLSTNEKLFF. CDR3 in DNA: TGTGCCAGCATCAGGACACTATCAACTAATGAAAAACTGTTTTTT.

The chain combines TRBV11-2 with TRBJ2-3, with 7 nucleotides matching TRBD1. This CDR3 contains 18 residues. Germline lookup yields CDR1 SGHAT and CDR2 FQNNGV. The J segment lost 2 bases and the V segment lost 5 bases, leaving 16 bases of the junction unmatched. The CDR3 is CASSPRTGAMYLTDTQYF. The CDR3 DNA follows: TGTGCCAGCAGCCCACGGACAGGCGCCATGTACCTCACAGATACGCAGTATTTT.

The chain recombines TRBV27 with TRBJ1-2, with 7 bases identical to TRBD1. J lost 8 bases, V lost 3 bases, and 6 bases had no gene match. CDR3 length equals 13 residues. Germline CDR1 and CDR2: MNHEY and SMNVEV (reference sequence). The CDR3, as DNA: TGTGCCAGCAGTTTTAAGGGGGCGGAGGGCTACACCTTC. Protein sequence: CASSFKGAEGYTF.

The chain employs TRBV12-5 and TRBJ1-5, with D maybe TRBD1 (6 bases). Germline V CDR1 and CDR2: LGHNT, FRNRAP. The CDR3 runs 14 residues. V gave up 6 bases and J gave up 4 bases, with 13 bases separating them. In nucleotides, the CDR3 is TGTGCTAGTGGCTCGGGGACATCTAATCAGCCCCAGCATTTT. Residues: CASGSGTSNQPQHF.

This sequence joins TRBV2 and TRBJ1-5, with 9 bases aligning to TRBD1. Germline V gene lookup returns CDR1 SNHLY and CDR2 FYNNEI. After removal of 6 bases from V and 5 bases from J, the junction contained 5 bases not matched to a gene. The CDR3 covers 14 residues. CDR3 nucleotides: TGTGCCAGCAGGGATGACAGGGGGGATCAGCCCCAGCATTTT. Encoded protein: CASRDDRGDQPQHF.

The V gene is TRBV3-1 (or the pseudogene TRBV3-2), the J gene TRBJ1-5; tentative D call: TRBD1 (5 bases). Germline assignment: CDR1 LGHDT and CDR2 YNNKEL (reference sequence). The CDR3 length is 13 residues. The V gene lost 3 bases and the J gene lost 6 bases, with 9 bases spanning the gap. The CDR3 reads CASSQGGTQPQHF. The CDR3 DNA follows: TGTGCCAGCAGCCAGGGAGGGACTCAGCCCCAGCATTTT.

In its sample, this clone was seen once. The chain uses TRBV5-6 and TRBJ2-2; D tentatively reads TRBD1 or TRBD2 (6 bases each). Between the trimmed V and J ends, which lost 5 bases and 2 bases, there was a span of 13 bases. The germline CDR1 and CDR2 sequences are SGHDT and YYEEEE. This CDR3 is built from 15 residues. The CDR3 coding sequence is TGTGCCAGCAGTTTGACAGGACTAAACACCGGGGAGCTGTTTTTT. Translation gives CASSLTGLNTGELFF.

The V call is TRBV7-8, the J call TRBJ2-3; 9 bases match TRBD2. CDR3 length equals 16 residues. Germline CDR1 SGHVS, CDR2 FQNEAQ. V shed 5 bases and J 2 bases; nucleotides not matched to a gene: 8. The CDR3 spells CASSPPTGLATDTQYF. CDR3 bases: TGTGCCAGCAGCCCCCCAACGGGACTAGCCACAGATACGCAGTATTTT.

The chain links TRBV3-1 (or the pseudogene TRBV3-2) to TRBJ2-2; 12 bases are shared with TRBD2. Trimming took 7 bases from V and 4 from J; bases not matched to a gene: 4. The length of the CDR3 is 15 residues. The germline gives CDR1 LGHDT, CDR2 YNNKEL (reference sequence). CDR3 bases: TGTGCCAGCAAGGGGACTAGCGGGCCCACCGGGGAGCTGTTTTTT. Its translation is CASKGTSGPTGELFF.

This clone was seen a single time. This CDR3 is CASSLTGSTEAFF. The CDR3 nucleotides are TGCGCCAGCAGCTTGACGGGGAGTACTGAAGCTTTCTTT. The chain carries TRBV5-1 and TRBJ1-1; D not certain. Trimming removed 1 base from V and 5 bases from J, with 9 bases in between. The CDR3 has 13 amino acids. From germline, CDR1 is SGHRS and CDR2 YFSETQ. The complete variable domain, with remaining parts taken from reference TRBV5-1 and TRBJ1-1, reads KAGVTQTPRYLIKTRGQQVTLSCSPISGHRSVSWYQQTPGQGLQFLFEYFSETQRNKGNFPGRFSGRQFSNSRSEMNVSTLELGDSALYLCASSLTGSTEAFFGQGTRLTVV.